This TCR beta chain was retrieved from a study of control samples from healthy donors and cancer patients. Germline values: CDR1 MDHEN, CDR2 SYDVKM. V was clipped by 7 bases and J by 3 bases, with 13 bases between them. This CDR3 region has 15 residues. TCRdb keeps only in-frame clones here, not all; method: immunoSEQ multiplex PCR. Of some 120,000 clones listed, about 87% are singletons. Material: blood. The rearrangement joins TRBV28 to TRBJ1-6, with a possible D match to TRBD1 (5 bases). The receptor was derived from a man aged 60 to 69 in good health. CDR3 sequence (DNA): TGTGCCAGCAATTACGGGGGGGTCTATAATTCACCCCTCCACTTT. Amino acids: CASNYGGVYNSPLHF.